The present T cell receptor (beta chain) was sequenced within a study of CD8 T cells in ankylosing spondylitis. The CDR3 covers 13 residues. Trimming shortened V by 5 bases and J by 1 base, and 8 bases separated the two germline ends. The germline gives CDR1 SQVTM, CDR2 ANQGSEA. Points from the study as a whole: Reportedly, matched ankylosing spondylitis synovial fluid was significantly enriched for disease-linked clones. Among TCR beta sequences, a motif of several highly homologous variants appeared characteristic of ankylosing spondylitis blood.

By quantitative 5'-RACE with molecular barcodes, the TCR beta libraries were made. MiXCR was run by TCRdb on the 5' RACE reads, yielding one entry per CDR3 protein. The repertoire consists of around 770,000 distinct CDR3 sequences, with around a fifth occurring once and the leading ten covering around a fifth. As to this clonotype: Antigen unknown.

This receptor was identified in a male donor with ankylosing spondylitis. Sample: blood, either unsorted or a sorted T cell fraction (not recorded which). The chain has TRBV29-1 and TRBJ2-2; the D is unclear. The CDR3 DNA reads TGCAGCGTTTTTGGGCAGAACACCGGGGAGCTGTTTTTT. It yields the protein CSVFGQNTGELFF.